Below, 22 T cell receptor beta chains from the same sample are listed, as sequenced in a study of technical replicates of blood from several donors. Assay: immunoSEQ multiplex PCR; the TCRdb copy retains only in-frame clones and omits some. The sample lists around 95,000 clones, around 95% occurring once. The material sequenced was T cells isolated from PBMCs. These receptors all stem from a human donor in good health.

CDR3 sequence: CASSLGDRRKYSNQPQHF. The CDR3 bases are TGTGCCAGCAGTTTGGGGGACAGAAGGAAATATAGCAATCAGCCCCAGCATTTT. This chain joins TRBV28 and TRBJ1-5, with TRBD1 matching 7 bases. With 3 bases clipped from V and 0 bases from J, the junction kept 11 bases outside the gene matches. The CDR3 totals 18 residues. Per germline, CDR1 MDHEN and CDR2 SYDVKM.

V usage is TRBV4-1 and J usage is TRBJ2-3; D is unresolved. The V and J ends lost 1 base and 15 bases respectively, with 17 bases between them. This CDR3 contains 13 residues. Germline lookup yields CDR1 MGHRA and CDR2 YSYEKL. CDR3 nucleotides: TGCGCCAGCAGCCAAGCTTATCGCGAGCCCGAATATTTT. It yields the protein CASSQAYREPEYF.

CDR3 bases: TGTGCCAGCAGCTCGATGAGATTATTCGGCTACACCTTC. Protein product: CASSSMRLFGYTF. The J gene is TRBJ1-2, the V gene TRBV11-2, with D unresolved. V was shortened by 4 bases and J by 8 bases, with 14 bases between the two germline ends. Looked up from germline, CDR1 is SGHAT and CDR2 is FQNNGV. The length of the CDR3 is 13 residues.

V usage is TRBV4-2 and J usage is TRBJ1-4; 7 bases are a match to TRBD1. The CDR3 spans 18 residues. Unmatched junction bases numbered 13, after V lost 6 bases and J lost 0 bases. Germline-derived CDR1 and CDR2 are LGHNA and YNFKEQ. The CDR3 region has the DNA TGTGCCAGCAGACTCCGGGACAGCCAATTTACAACTAATGAAAAACTGTTTTTT. Translated, it gives CASRLRDSQFTTNEKLFF.

The V call is TRBV11-2, the J call TRBJ2-5, with D maybe TRBD2 (6 bases). CDR3 length: 15 amino acids. Germline CDR1 reads SGHAT; CDR2 reads FQNNGV. The germline V and J ends were trimmed by 2 bases and 6 bases, with 16 bases remaining between them. CDR3 sequence: CASSLYSGGDQTQYF. CDR3 nucleotide sequence: TGTGCCAGCAGCTTATATAGCGGTGGGGATCAGACCCAGTACTTC.

The chain is built from TRBV5-1 and TRBJ1-1; perhaps TRBD1 as D (6 bases). The CDR3 is made up of 16 amino acids. Trimming removed 4 bases at V and 5 bases at J, with 21 bases between. Germline CDR1 is SGHRS and CDR2 is YFSETQ. The CDR3 sequence: CASSPLNRQVSTEAFF. CDR3 nucleotide sequence: TGCGCCAGCAGCCCCCTTAATCGACAGGTTAGTACTGAAGCTTTCTTT.

This clone appeared a few times. V gene TRBV6-5 combines with J gene TRBJ1-1; D is unresolved. Germline V lookup: CDR1 MNHEY, CDR2 SVGAGI. This CDR3 is 13 amino acids long. V was cut by 2 bases and J by 1 base, with 5 bases left in between. The CDR3 coding sequence is TGTGCCAGCAGTTACGAGGGGAACACTGAAGCTTTCTTT. Its protein is CASSYEGNTEAFF.

V is TRBV13 and J is TRBJ2-5; 8 bases align to TRBD1. This CDR3 region has 16 residues. V was pared by 5 bases and J by 0 bases, with 8 bases of the junction left unmatched. Germline-derived CDR1 and CDR2 are PRHDT and FYEKMQ (reference sequence). CDR3 DNA: TGTGCCAGCAGCCCAGGGGGCACAGAAAACCAAGAGACCCAGTACTTC. Its translation is CASSPGGTENQETQYF.

The V call is TRBV5-1, the J call TRBJ2-5; 12 bases fit TRBD2. The germline gives CDR1 SGHRS, CDR2 YFSETQ. Unmatched junction bases numbered 6, after V lost 4 bases and J lost 5 bases. This CDR3 contains 15 residues. The DNA for the CDR3 is TGCGCCAGCAGCCCAGGACTAGCGGGGTTGGAGACCCAGTACTTC. Protein: CASSPGLAGLETQYF.

The chain couples TRBV2 to TRBJ1-2; 7 bases are a match to TRBD1. Germline CDR1 is SNHLY and CDR2 is FYNNEI. This CDR3 is built from 11 residues. V dropped 8 bases and J dropped 4; count of bases not matched to a gene: 1. The CDR3 here is CASRDSYGYTF. The CDR3, as DNA: TGTGCCAGCCGGGACAGCTATGGCTACACCTTC.

CDR3 DNA sequence: TGCGCCAGCAGCCAAGTCCATCGGACTAGCGGGGGGGGTGAGCAGTTCTTC. It encodes CASSQVHRTSGGGEQFF. The chain joins TRBV4-1 to TRBJ2-1; the match to TRBD2 covers 15 bases. V shed 1 base and J 9 bases; nucleotides not matched to a gene: 7. CDR1 is MGHRA, CDR2 YSYEKL, per germline. CDR3 length: 17 residues.

CDR3 bases: TGTGCCAGCAGCTCCGGGGGGTGGGCAGGGTCTAATTCTAACTATGGCTACACCTTC. The encoded protein is CASSSGGWAGSNSNYGYTF. The V and J genes are TRBV7-8 and TRBJ1-2; maybe TRBD1 (5 bases). V dropped 4 bases and J dropped 0 bases, with 24 bases sitting between them. CDR1 is SGHVS, CDR2 FQNEAQ, per germline. The CDR3 totals 19 residues.

The chain uses TRBV6-5 and TRBJ2-1, with 9 bases that match TRBD1. CDR1 is MNHEY, CDR2 SVGAGI, per germline. V lost 6 bases and J lost 6; bases outside the gene matches: 6. This CDR3 comprises 14 residues. The CDR3 is CASRGTGLGNEQFF. In DNA, the CDR3 is TGTGCCAGCAGAGGGACAGGGTTGGGCAATGAGCAGTTCTTC.

This clone has just one count. This sequence joins TRBV30 and TRBJ2-3, with TRBD2 matching 12 bases. With 0 bases clipped from V and 2 bases from J, the junction kept 3 bases outside the gene matches. The CDR3 is 16 amino acids. Germline CDR1 and CDR2: GTSNPN and SVGIG (reference sequence). CDR3 bases: TGTGCCTGGAGTGTGGGACTAGCGGGCTCCACAGATACGCAGTATTTT. Its protein is CAWSVGLAGSTDTQYF. Drawing the rest from reference TRBV30 and TRBJ2-3, the complete variable domain is SQTIHQWPATLVQPVGSPLSLECTVEGTSNPNLYWYRQAAGRGLQLLFYSVGIGQISSEVPQNLSASRPQDRQFILSSKKLLLSDSGFYLCAWSVGLAGSTDTQYFGPGTRLTVL.

The chain has TRBV5-4 and TRBJ1-4; 9 bases match TRBD1. The germline CDR1 and CDR2 sequences are SGHNT and YYREEE (reference sequence). The CDR3 length is 16 residues. V was pared by 4 bases and J by 4 bases, with 8 bases of the junction left unmatched. CDR3 sequence: CASSTKQGAINEKLFF. CDR3 in DNA: TGTGCCAGCAGCACGAAACAGGGGGCTATTAATGAAAAACTGTTTTTT.

This chain links TRBV13 with TRBJ2-7; the match to TRBD1 covers 7 bases. The CDR3 has 13 amino acids. Germline CDR1 PRHDT, CDR2 FYEKMQ (reference sequence). The junction had 5 bases not matched to a gene; V was cut back by 6 bases and J by 3 bases. DNA for the CDR3: TGTGCCAGCAGGGGGGACAGACACTACGAGCAGTACTTC. It encodes CASRGDRHYEQYF.

V usage is TRBV6-6 and J usage is TRBJ1-3; D unresolved. Germline V gene sequence: CDR1 MNHNY, CDR2 SVGAGI (reference sequence). Trimming removed 7 bases from V and 0 bases from J, with 4 bases in between. CDR3 size: 12 residues. CDR3 nucleotide sequence: TGTGCCAGCACCCTCTCTGGAAACACCATATATTTT. Translation gives CASTLSGNTIYF.

This chain links TRBV12-5 with TRBJ2-1; 13 bases align to TRBD2. With V trimmed by 4 bases and J by 5 bases, 2 bases remained unmatched. Germline lookup yields CDR1 LGHNT and CDR2 FRNRAP. This CDR3 is built from 15 residues. The DNA for the CDR3 is TGTGCTAGTGGTTCCGGGACTAGCGGGAACAATGAGCAGTTCTTC. Translated: CASGSGTSGNNEQFF.

A single count supports this clone. The V gene is TRBV19, the J gene TRBJ2-7, with D maybe TRBD2 (6 bases). This CDR3 region has 13 residues. V was cut by 11 bases and J by 6 bases, with 20 bases left in between. The germline V gene encodes CDR1 LNHDA and CDR2 SQIVND (reference sequence). The CDR3, as DNA: TGTGCCGCCCGGAAGGGTCCCGGGGGCGAGCAGTACTTC. This translates into CAARKGPGGEQYF.

The CDR3 DNA reads as TGTGCCAGCAGTTTAGCCCCGGGACTTGGCATTCAGTACTTC. This encodes CASSLAPGLGIQYF. V usage is TRBV28 and J usage is TRBJ2-4, with D maybe TRBD2 (6 bases). In germline, CDR1 is MDHEN, CDR2 SYDVKM. Trimming pared 2 bases from V and 9 bases from J, leaving 14 bases between. The length of the CDR3 is 14 residues.

This chain joins TRBV29-1 and TRBJ2-3, with 13 positions matching TRBD2. This CDR3 is built from 15 residues. J gave up 7 bases and V 8 bases, and 12 bases lay outside the gene matches. In germline, CDR1 is SQVTM, CDR2 ANQGSEA. This CDR3 is CSSETSGGNGNTQYF. The CDR3, as DNA: TGCAGCTCCGAGACTAGCGGGGGGAATGGGAATACGCAGTATTTT.

CDR3 amino acids: CASRPLTGPNYGYTF. The DNA of the CDR3 is TGTGCCAGCAGACCCTTGACAGGCCCTAACTATGGCTACACCTTC. V and J are TRBV28 and TRBJ1-2; D perhaps matches TRBD1 (6 bases). Trimming removed 6 bases from V and 0 bases from J, with 14 bases in between. The CDR3 loop spans 15 amino acids. The germline V gene encodes CDR1 MDHEN and CDR2 SYDVKM.